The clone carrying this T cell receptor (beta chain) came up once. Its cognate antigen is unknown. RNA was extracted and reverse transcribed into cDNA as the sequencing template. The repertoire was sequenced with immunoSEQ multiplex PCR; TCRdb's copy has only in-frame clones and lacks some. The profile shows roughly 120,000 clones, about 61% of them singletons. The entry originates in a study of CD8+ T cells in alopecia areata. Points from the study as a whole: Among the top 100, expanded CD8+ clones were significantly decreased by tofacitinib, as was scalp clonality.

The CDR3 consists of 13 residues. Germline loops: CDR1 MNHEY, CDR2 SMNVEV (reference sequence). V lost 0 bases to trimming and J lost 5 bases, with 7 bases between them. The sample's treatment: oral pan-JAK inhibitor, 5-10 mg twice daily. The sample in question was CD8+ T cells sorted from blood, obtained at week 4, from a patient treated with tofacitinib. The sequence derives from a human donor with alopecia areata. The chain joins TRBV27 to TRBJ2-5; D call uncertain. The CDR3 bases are TGTGCCAGCAGTTTATCGGGTTTCGAGACCCAGTACTTC. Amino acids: CASSLSGFETQYF.